This TCR beta chain is from a study of cytomegalovirus exposure and HLA in healthy donors. Study in general: Ancestry clustering placed around four fifths of a few hundred genotyped donors in the Caucasian-associated cluster.

CDR1 is SNHLY and CDR2 is FYNNEI in the germline V gene. The CDR3 loop spans 12 amino acids. V lost 5 bases, J lost 9 bases, and 10 bases lay in between. Whole-study findings and limits: Researchers catalogued around 150 TCR beta chains as cytomegalovirus-associated.

PCR was performed using 60 Vbeta and 13 Jbeta primers. Repertoires were generated with immunoSEQ multiplex PCR, while TCRdb's copy carries only in-frame clones and drops some. Of 95,000 to 150,000 clones detected, approximately 76% appear once; the ten largest clones hold 25% to 35%. Turning to this clone: Its matching antigen is unknown.

This chain links TRBV2 with TRBJ2-2, with no clear D. The sequenced material came from PBMCs. The clonotype comes from a man in his fifties or sixties in good health and CMV-seropositive. CDR3 region: CASSLGSRELFF. The CDR3, as DNA: TGTGCCAGCAGTTTGGGTAGCCGGGAGCTGTTTTTT.